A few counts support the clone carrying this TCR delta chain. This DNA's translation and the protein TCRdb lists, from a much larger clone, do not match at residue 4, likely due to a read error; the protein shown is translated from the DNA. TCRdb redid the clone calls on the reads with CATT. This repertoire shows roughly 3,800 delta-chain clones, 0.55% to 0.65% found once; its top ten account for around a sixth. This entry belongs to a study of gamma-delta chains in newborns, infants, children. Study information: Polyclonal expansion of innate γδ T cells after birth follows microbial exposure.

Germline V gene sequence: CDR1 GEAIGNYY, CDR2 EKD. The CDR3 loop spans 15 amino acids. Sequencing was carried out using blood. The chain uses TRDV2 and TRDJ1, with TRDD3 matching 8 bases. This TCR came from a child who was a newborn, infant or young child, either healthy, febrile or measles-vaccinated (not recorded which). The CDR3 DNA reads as TGTGCCTGTGGCACCGGGATACGCTGGACCGATAAACTCATCTTT. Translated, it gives CACGTGIRWTDKLIF.